Listed below are T cell receptor beta chains from one sample, sequenced in a study of OX40 agonist ivuxolimab in advanced cancers. The table came from immunoSEQ multiplex PCR; TCRdb's copy has only in-frame clones and leaves some out. The sample lists about 99,000 clones, over 75% occurring once. The sample here was CD4+ or CD8+ T cells sorted from blood, taken in a trial of the OX40 agonist ivuxolimab. Receptors originate from an adult with an advanced solid tumor such as melanoma, head and neck, liver or kidney cancer. CDR3s leave out the opening cysteine and the closing phenylalanine or tryptophan.

v_gene: TRBV2; j_gene: TRBJ2-7; CDR3aa: ASSAQDRAYYEQY
v_gene: TRBV5-4; j_gene: -; CDR3aa: ASSLVGQGRREQY
v_gene: TRBV6-5; j_gene: TRBJ1-2; CDR3aa: ASRDPGGGYT
v_gene: TRBV20-1; j_gene: TRBJ2-7; CDR3aa: SASLAREQY
v_gene: TRBV7-2; j_gene: TRBJ2-2; CDR3aa: ASSPGQGAGTGELF
v_gene: TRBV18; j_gene: TRBJ2-3; CDR3aa: ASSPVQSRADTQY
v_gene: TRBV5-6; j_gene: TRBJ2-3; CDR3aa: ASSITGAHDTQY
v_gene: TRBV6-5; j_gene: TRBJ2-1; CDR3aa: ASSYSGAGGGTEF
v_gene: TRBV2; j_gene: TRBJ2-6; CDR3aa: ASRGWAGGSGANVLT
v_gene: TRBV7-9; j_gene: TRBJ2-1; CDR3aa: ASSTRTSGNSMFEQF
v_gene: TRBV11-2; j_gene: TRBJ2-5; CDR3aa: ASSQRGTSLGETQY
v_gene: TRBV28; j_gene: TRBJ1-2; CDR3aa: ASSPRQGAGAGYGYT
v_gene: TRBV28; j_gene: TRBJ2-5; CDR3aa: ASSQGGAQETQY
v_gene: TRBV29-1; j_gene: TRBJ2-1; CDR3aa: SVERVLAVLYNEQF
v_gene: TRBV21-1; j_gene: TRBJ2-7; CDR3aa: ASSKVWLAGGQQY
v_gene: TRBV11-2; j_gene: TRBJ2-1; CDR3aa: ASSPTSGRAAEQF
v_gene: TRBV29-1; j_gene: TRBJ1-2; CDR3aa: SVRTTYRDRGDYGYT
v_gene: TRBV25-1; j_gene: TRBJ1-2; CDR3aa: ASSSAGGGYGHT
v_gene: TRBV6-6; j_gene: TRBJ1-6; CDR3aa: ASTGARENSPLH
v_gene: TRBV11-2; j_gene: TRBJ2-2; CDR3aa: ASSTRTLNTGELF
v_gene: TRBV19; j_gene: TRBJ1-5; CDR3aa: ASSTDRGRVPQH
v_gene: TRBV29-1; j_gene: TRBJ1-1; CDR3aa: SVVDGANTEAF
v_gene: TRBV5-4; j_gene: TRBJ2-1; CDR3aa: ASSQTGGDEQF
v_gene: TRBV19; j_gene: TRBJ2-1; CDR3aa: ASSASGRGNNEQF
v_gene: TRBV18; j_gene: TRBJ2-2; CDR3aa: ASSEMVASTGELF
v_gene: TRBV2; j_gene: TRBJ2-1; CDR3aa: ASIFYNEQF
v_gene: TRBV19; j_gene: TRBJ2-7; CDR3aa: ASSWTSGSASSYEQY
v_gene: TRBV5-4; j_gene: TRBJ2-7; CDR3aa: ASSLIAAYEQY
v_gene: TRBV7-2; j_gene: TRBJ1-2; CDR3aa: ASSASRGFGYT
v_gene: TRBV15; j_gene: TRBJ2-7; CDR3aa: ATSPRGGGASYSTYEQY
v_gene: TRBV11-3; j_gene: TRBJ2-3; CDR3aa: ASSSGLAGGSGATDTQY
v_gene: TRBV5-3; j_gene: TRBJ2-7; CDR3aa: ARSFVAREQY
v_gene: TRBV10-3; j_gene: TRBJ1-2; CDR3aa: AISESIGSGYT
v_gene: TRBV14; j_gene: TRBJ2-3; CDR3aa: ASSQHRGISTDTQY
v_gene: TRBV18; j_gene: TRBJ1-1; CDR3aa: ASSPRREAPEAF
v_gene: TRBV9; j_gene: TRBJ1-5; CDR3aa: ASSVTGDSNQPQH
v_gene: TRBV11-2; j_gene: TRBJ2-7; CDR3aa: ASSLDDSYLYEQY
v_gene: TRBV6-5; j_gene: TRBJ2-5; CDR3aa: ASRTPGQETQY
v_gene: TRBV9; j_gene: TRBJ2-7; CDR3aa: ASSVGGPGTEQY
v_gene: TRBV19; j_gene: TRBJ1-1; CDR3aa: ASSIRQNTEAF
v_gene: TRBV30; j_gene: TRBJ2-1; CDR3aa: AWSVQAMNEQF
v_gene: TRBV7-2; j_gene: TRBJ2-2; CDR3aa: ASSLSGTGELF
v_gene: TRBV19; j_gene: TRBJ2-3; CDR3aa: ASSQRSRTQY
v_gene: TRBV19; j_gene: TRBJ2-1; CDR3aa: ASSYSWTSKSVNEQF
v_gene: TRBV6-1; j_gene: TRBJ2-7; CDR3aa: ASSADGTPAYEQY
v_gene: TRBV4-3; j_gene: TRBJ2-7; CDR3aa: ASSQDTLYEQY
v_gene: TRBV15; j_gene: TRBJ2-5; CDR3aa: ATSKDGGPQETQY
v_gene: TRBV28; j_gene: TRBJ1-6; CDR3aa: ASHDRARNSPLH
v_gene: TRBV7-8; j_gene: TRBJ2-1; CDR3aa: ASGLRDRTYNEQF
v_gene: TRBV28; j_gene: TRBJ2-7; CDR3aa: ASRSLSAGGYYEQY
v_gene: TRBV19; j_gene: TRBJ2-2; CDR3aa: ASSMDGIVTGELF
v_gene: TRBV18; j_gene: TRBJ2-1; CDR3aa: ASSPPARGSYNEQF
v_gene: TRBV6-6; j_gene: TRBJ2-4; CDR3aa: ASTGGQFGRNIQY